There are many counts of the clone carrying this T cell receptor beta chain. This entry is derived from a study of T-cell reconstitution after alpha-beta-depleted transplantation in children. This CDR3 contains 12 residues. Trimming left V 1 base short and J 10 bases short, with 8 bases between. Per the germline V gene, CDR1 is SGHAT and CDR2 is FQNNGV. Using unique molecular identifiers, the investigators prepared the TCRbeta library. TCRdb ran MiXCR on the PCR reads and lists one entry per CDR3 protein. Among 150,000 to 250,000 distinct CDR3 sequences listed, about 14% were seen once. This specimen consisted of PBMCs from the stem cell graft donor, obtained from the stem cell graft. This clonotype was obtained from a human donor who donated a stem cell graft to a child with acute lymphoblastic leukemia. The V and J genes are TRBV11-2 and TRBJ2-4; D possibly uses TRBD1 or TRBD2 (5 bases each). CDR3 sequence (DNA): TGTGCCAGCAGCTTAGGTGGGGGAATTCAGTACTTC. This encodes CASSLGGGIQYF.